A single sample is the source of the 8 T cell receptor beta chains below, sequenced in a study of T cell responses to AZD1222 COVID-19 vaccine. Data came from immunoSEQ multiplex PCR; TCRdb stores just in-frame clones and leaves some out. The sample holds roughly 160,000 clones; approximately 92% are singletons and the top ten take 1.5% to 2%. The material sequenced was peripheral blood, taken on day 0 of AZD1222 vaccination. The source is an adult in good health.

The V gene is TRBV3-1 (or the pseudogene TRBV3-2), the J gene TRBJ2-1; D possibly corresponds to TRBD2 (6 bases). Germline V gene sequence: CDR1 LGHDT, CDR2 YNNKEL (reference sequence). CDR3 length: 13 residues. V lost 3 bases to trimming and J lost 10 bases, with 13 bases between them. The CDR3 sequence is CASSHGLGGEQFF. The CDR3 region has the DNA TGTGCCAGCAGCCACGGCTTAGGAGGGGAGCAGTTCTTC.

This sequence joins TRBV7-9 and TRBJ2-3, with 8 bases aligning to TRBD2. With 4 bases clipped from V and 4 bases from J, the junction kept 7 bases outside the gene matches. The CDR3 length is 15 residues. CDR1 and CDR2 (germline): SEHNR, FQNEAQ (reference sequence). CDR3 DNA sequence: TGTGCCAGCAGCTCGGACGGGGGGGTGGCAGATACGCAGTATTTT. Translation: CASSSDGGVADTQYF.

This chain links TRBV6-4 with TRBJ1-1, with D maybe TRBD1 (5 bases). V was pared by 7 bases and J by 4 bases, with 13 bases between. From germline, CDR1 is MRHNA and CDR2 SNTAGT. The CDR3 runs 13 residues. CDR3 nucleotides: TGTGCCAGCAACCACCGGGACCCCACTGAAGCTTTCTTT. Protein product: CASNHRDPTEAFF.

The gene calls are TRBV2 and TRBJ1-2; maybe TRBD1 (5 bases). Trimming removed 2 bases at V and 8 bases at J, with 9 bases between. The V gene's germline CDR1 is SNHLY and CDR2 FYNNEI. The CDR3 is 12 residues long. The DNA for the CDR3 is TGTGCCAGCAGTGAAAGGGGACGGGGCTACACCTTC. This encodes CASSERGRGYTF.

This clone was counted once. The chain is built from TRBV18 and TRBJ2-1; weak D call: TRBD2 (6 bases). The CDR3 sequence is 13 residues long. V lost 0 bases to trimming and J lost 12 bases, with 12 bases between them. Germline CDR1 KGHSH, CDR2 LQKENI. The CDR3 coding sequence is TGTGCCAGCTCACCACCCGGGACTCAAGGGCAGTTCTTC. This codes for CASSPPGTQGQFF.

V gene TRBV15 combines with J gene TRBJ1-1; TRBD1 agrees at 9 bases. With 4 bases clipped from V and 6 bases from J, the junction kept 9 bases outside the gene matches. The CDR3 runs to 15 residues. Germline V gene data show CDR1 as LNHNV and CDR2 as YYDKDF (reference sequence). The CDR3 nucleotides read TGTGCCACCAGCAAGGACAGGGGTATTTTCGCTGAAGCTTTCTTT. Translated: CATSKDRGIFAEAFF.

This sequence joins TRBV7-3 and TRBJ2-5; D unresolved. The V and J ends lost 7 bases and 5 bases respectively, with 11 bases between them. CDR1 is SGHTA and CDR2 is FQGTGA in the germline V gene. The CDR3 length is 12 residues. Written as DNA, the CDR3 is TGTGCCAGCATAGCCCCGGAGGAGACCCAGTACTTC. It codes for CASIAPEETQYF.

The chain has TRBV5-6 and TRBJ1-4; TRBD1 aligns across 9 bases. Germline trimming cut 5 bases from V and 6 bases from J; bases unmatched to any gene: 8. The CDR3 is 15 residues long. CDR1 and CDR2 (germline): SGHDT, YYEEEE. In DNA form, the CDR3 reads TGTGCCAGCAGTCAAAAGACAGGGGGGGATGAAAAACTGTTTTTT. Translated, it gives CASSQKTGGDEKLFF. Complete variable domain (other parts from reference TRBV5-6 and TRBJ1-4): DAGVTQSPTHLIKTRGQQVTLRCSPKSGHDTVSWYQQALGQGPQFIFQYYEEEERQRGNFPDRFSGHQFPNYSSELNVNALLLGDSALYLCASSQKTGGDEKLFFGSGTQLSVL.